Following are 9 T cell receptor beta chains from one sample sequenced in a study of control samples from healthy donors and cancer patients. Profiled with immunoSEQ multiplex PCR; TCRdb holds only in-frame clones, not every one. The data hold around 170,000 clones, with about 90% observed a single time. Material: blood. All receptors derive from a woman in her fifties or sixties in good health.

The V and J genes are TRBV3-1 (or the pseudogene TRBV3-2) and TRBJ1-1; D unresolved. Germline CDR1 LGHDT, CDR2 YNNKEL (reference sequence). V was trimmed by 1 base and J by 6 bases, leaving 9 bases between them. The CDR3 spans 13 residues. CDR3 nucleotides: TGTGCCAGCAGCCAAGTTCCAGGTTCTGAAGCTTTCTTT. Residues: CASSQVPGSEAFF.

V usage is TRBV7-3 and J usage is TRBJ2-1; weak D call: TRBD2 (6 bases). The V gene lost 5 bases and the J gene lost 4 bases, with 9 bases spanning the gap. The CDR3 has 13 amino acids. Germline V gene data show CDR1 as SGHTA and CDR2 as FQGTGA. The CDR3 DNA follows: TGTGCCAGCAGCGCCGGGAGTTACAATGAGCAGTTCTTC. This sequence encodes CASSAGSYNEQFF.

This clone was picked up a small number of times. The chain links TRBV5-5 to TRBJ2-7; perhaps TRBD2 as D (6 bases). In germline, CDR1 is SGHKS, CDR2 YYEKEE (reference sequence). The CDR3 runs to 15 residues. Trimming removed 0 bases from V and 2 bases from J, with 12 bases in between. The CDR3 region is CASSLGAGRTYEQYF. DNA of the CDR3: TGTGCCAGCAGCTTGGGGGCAGGGAGGACCTACGAGCAGTACTTC.

The chain carries TRBV27 and TRBJ1-1, with 10 bases identical to TRBD1. J gave up 4 bases and V 5 bases, and 7 bases lay outside the gene matches. The CDR3 extends over 15 amino acids. From germline, CDR1 is MNHEY and CDR2 SMNVEV (reference sequence). CDR3 nucleotides: TGTGCCAGCAGTGTGACAGGGGGCGCGGGCACTGAAGCTTTCTTT. It is translated as CASSVTGGAGTEAFF.

This sequence joins TRBV5-4 and TRBJ1-1; 10 bases line up with TRBD1. In germline, CDR1 is SGHNT, CDR2 YYREEE (reference sequence). J gave up 11 bases and V 0 bases, and 7 bases lay outside the gene matches. This CDR3 spans 14 amino acids. CDR3 DNA sequence: TGTGCCAGCAGCTTGGGACAGGGGGCCGACAACGCTTTCTTT. As protein: CASSLGQGADNAFF.

With respect to this clone: Other DNA variants within this sample encode the same CDR3. This rearrangement joins TRBV3-1 (or the pseudogene TRBV3-2) to TRBJ2-1, with TRBD2 identical over 8 bases. The V and J ends lost 5 bases and 0 bases, in that order; junction bases with no gene match: 0. Germline CDR1 LGHDT, CDR2 YNNKEL (reference sequence). The CDR3 length is 14 residues. The CDR3 DNA reads TGTGCCAGCAGCACTAGCGGCTCCTACAATGAGCAGTTCTTC. Residues: CASSTSGSYNEQFF.

The rearrangement uses TRBV7-7 and TRBJ1-1; 9 bases match TRBD1. Germline V gene data show CDR1 as SSHAT and CDR2 as FNYEAQ (reference sequence). The CDR3 spans 13 residues. Losses at the gene ends were 1 base for V and 6 bases for J; bases not matched to a gene: 0. CDR3 sequence reads: CASSLGTGAEAFF. The CDR3 bases are TGTGCCAGCAGCTTAGGGACAGGGGCTGAAGCTTTCTTT.

The chain joins TRBV15 to TRBJ2-1, with D possibly TRBD1 on 6 matching bases. This CDR3 has 13 amino acids. V shed 10 bases and J shed 0 bases, with 10 bases lying between them. The germline V gene has CDR1 LNHNV and CDR2 YYDKDF (reference sequence). The CDR3 DNA sequence: TGTGCCATCAGGGGCGTCTCCTACAATGAGCAGTTCTTC. Residues: CAIRGVSYNEQFF.

V and J are TRBV9 and TRBJ2-5, with unresolved D. There are 13 residues in the CDR3. Germline CDR1 is SGDLS and CDR2 is YYNGEE. V lost 0 bases and J lost 1, with 4 bases in between. CDR3 region: CASSVAIQETQYF. CDR3 DNA sequence: TGTGCCAGCAGCGTAGCCATCCAAGAGACCCAGTACTTC.